Listed here are 27 T cell receptor beta chains from one sample, sequenced in a study of vaccination effects on CD4 cells after COVID-19. These receptors lack a known antigen. With the ViraFEST assay, the study expanded antigen-specific CD4+ T cells using viral peptide pools, then sequenced them. Culture lasted roughly 9 days before CD4+ T cell isolation. No vaccinee had earlier SARS-CoV-2 infection, and nucleocapsid antibodies were negative. Repertoires were generated with immunoSEQ multiplex PCR, while TCRdb's copy carries only in-frame clones and drops some. The sample lists tens of thousands of clones, approximately 76% seen once, with approximately 3% in the top ten. The source material was CD4+ T cells from PBMCs cultured with HCoV-NL63 spike peptides, sampled before COVID-19 vaccination. These receptors were taken from a human donor who received a COVID-19 vaccine.

The chain carries TRBV19 and TRBJ1-5; tentatively, D is TRBD1 (6 bases). The V and J ends lost 11 bases and 4 bases respectively, with 18 bases between them. Germline-derived CDR1 and CDR2 are LNHDA and SQIVND (reference sequence). This CDR3 is 14 amino acids long. The chain's CDR3 is CASLRGAWNQPQHF. CDR3 sequence (DNA): TGTGCCTCCCTCCGGGGGGCTTGGAATCAGCCCCAGCATTTT.

As for this clone: A junction end diverges from the germline sequence, so it may reflect a read error. The CDR3 DNA is TGTGCCAGCAGGTTAGGGGGGGGCACTGAAGCTTTCTTT. Translated: CASRLGGGTEAFF. V gene TRBV7-2 combines with J gene TRBJ1-1; TRBD1 is a possible D gene (6 bases). Germline V lookup: CDR1 SGHTA, CDR2 FQGNSA. CDR3 size: 13 residues.

The chain links TRBV30 to TRBJ1-5; TRBD1 might be the D (5 bases). With 1 base removed from V and 9 bases from J, the gap between germline ends came to 13 bases. CDR1 is GTSNPN and CDR2 is SVGIG in the germline V gene (reference sequence). The CDR3 has 13 amino acids. CDR3: CAWSGGGEWPQHF. Here the CDR3 DNA reads TGTGCCTGGAGTGGGGGAGGGGAATGGCCCCAGCATTTT.

This clone has only one observation. V and J are TRBV5-1 and TRBJ2-3; D is uncertain. This CDR3 contains 14 residues. CDR1 is SGHRS, CDR2 YFSETQ, per germline. V lost 4 bases to trimming and J lost 0 bases, with 9 bases between them. The CDR3 spells CASSQDHSTDTQYF. The DNA for the CDR3 is TGCGCCAGCAGCCAGGATCATAGCACAGATACGCAGTATTTT.

The chain has TRBV4-3 and TRBJ2-5, with a possible D match to TRBD1 (5 bases). Germline assignment: CDR1 LGHNA and CDR2 YSLEER. V lost 1 base and J lost 5, with 17 bases in between. The CDR3 totals 16 residues. CDR3 sequence: CASSQGFGRVGETQYF. Written as DNA, the CDR3 is TGCGCCAGCAGCCAAGGTTTCGGCAGGGTAGGGGAGACCCAGTACTTC.

This clone was seen a single time. The chain uses TRBV7-8 and TRBJ1-3, with unresolved D. The CDR3 length is 14 residues. V was shortened by 3 bases and J by 1 base, with 7 bases between the two germline ends. Germline values: CDR1 SGHVS, CDR2 FQNEAQ. The CDR3 DNA reads as TGTGCCAGCAGCTTTTCTGTATCTGGAAACACCATATATTTT. Protein product: CASSFSVSGNTIYF.

This chain links TRBV2 with TRBJ2-5; 8 bases agree with TRBD1. This CDR3 has 12 residues. With V trimmed by 4 bases and J by 10 bases, 5 bases remained unmatched. The V gene's germline CDR1 is SNHLY and CDR2 FYNNEI. CDR3 residues: CASSVNRGYQYF. The CDR3 DNA follows: TGTGCCAGCAGTGTGAACAGGGGGTACCAGTACTTC.

The chain uses TRBV19 and TRBJ2-2; 11 positions agree with TRBD1. The V gene end was trimmed by 8 bases and the J gene end by 4 bases; junction bases not matched to a gene: 9. There are 16 residues in the CDR3. Germline V gene lookup returns CDR1 LNHDA and CDR2 SQIVND (reference sequence). The CDR3 bases are TGTGCCAGTTCTGCATTCGGACAGGGGGCCACCGGGGAGCTGTTTTTT. Translated: CASSAFGQGATGELFF.

This chain links TRBV2 with TRBJ2-5; 15 nucleotides match TRBD2. The CDR3 spans 20 residues. From germline, CDR1 is SNHLY and CDR2 FYNNEI. V gave up 4 bases and J gave up 3 bases; unmatched junction bases: 15. The CDR3: CASSVRTSGGAFAWKETQYF. The DNA for the CDR3 is TGTGCCAGCAGTGTACGGACTAGCGGGGGGGCGTTCGCGTGGAAAGAGACCCAGTACTTC.

This chain uses TRBV18 with TRBJ1-5, with D perhaps matching TRBD1 (6 bases). Germline CDR1 and CDR2: KGHSH and LQKENI. This CDR3 spans 16 amino acids. The ends were cut back, 2 bases at V and 4 bases at J, with 15 bases in the middle. CDR3 residues: CASSPNLGQTNQPQHF. The DNA for the CDR3 is TGTGCCAGCTCACCAAACCTCGGACAGACTAATCAGCCCCAGCATTTT.

V and J are TRBV10-3 and TRBJ2-1; 7 bases align to TRBD1. The germline gives CDR1 ENHRY, CDR2 SYGVKD. Trimming took 11 bases from V and 0 from J; bases not matched to a gene: 7. This CDR3 spans 14 amino acids. Here the CDR3 reads CAARWDSSYNEQFF. The CDR3 coding sequence is TGTGCCGCTCGGTGGGACAGCTCCTACAATGAGCAGTTCTTC.

The V call is TRBV18, the J call TRBJ1-1; D is possibly TRBD1 (5 bases). Per germline, CDR1 KGHSH and CDR2 LQKENI. The CDR3 runs to 14 residues. The V end was cut by 2 bases, the J end by 5 bases, with 12 bases between. CDR3 in amino acids: CASSPGDRRTEAFF. The CDR3 nucleotides read TGTGCCAGCTCACCAGGGGACCGGAGGACTGAAGCTTTCTTT.

The chain has TRBV7-3 and TRBJ2-3, with D perhaps matching TRBD2 (6 bases). This CDR3 is built from 14 residues. Germline CDR1 SGHTA, CDR2 FQGTGA. V lost 1 base to trimming and J lost 6 bases, with 11 bases between them. The CDR3 DNA reads TGTGCCAGCAGCTTAAACTTAGCGGAGGATACGCAGTATTTT. Translating it yields CASSLNLAEDTQYF.

The genes are TRBV2 and TRBJ1-2; D not certain. V was trimmed by 2 bases and J by 4 bases, leaving 11 bases between them. Germline lookup yields CDR1 SNHLY and CDR2 FYNNEI. The CDR3 totals 14 residues. The CDR3: CASSEREETYGYTF. CDR3 DNA: TGTGCCAGCAGTGAAAGGGAGGAAACCTATGGCTACACCTTC.

The V and J genes are TRBV15 and TRBJ1-6; TRBD1 is a possible D gene (5 bases). Germline V gene sequence: CDR1 LNHNV, CDR2 YYDKDF (reference sequence). This CDR3 has 15 amino acids. Trimming shortened V by 8 bases and J by 3 bases, and 14 bases separated the two germline ends. The CDR3, as DNA: TGTGCCACCTCGTCTCGAAGGGGCTATAATTCACCCCTCCACTTT. Protein sequence: CATSSRRGYNSPLHF.

The V call is TRBV19, the J call TRBJ1-5; unclear D gene. Germline V gene lookup returns CDR1 LNHDA and CDR2 SQIVND (reference sequence). The CDR3 runs 13 residues. Trimming shortened V by 6 bases and J by 9 bases, and 15 bases separated the two germline ends. Here the CDR3 reads CASRKGGIGPQHF. The CDR3, as DNA: TGTGCCAGTAGAAAGGGCGGCATTGGGCCCCAGCATTTT.

The V gene is TRBV15, the J gene TRBJ1-2, with D unresolved. CDR1 is LNHNV and CDR2 is YYDKDF in the germline V gene (reference sequence). The CDR3 has 12 amino acids. V was cut by 5 bases and J by 4 bases, with 8 bases left in between. CDR3 sequence (DNA): TGTGCCACCAGCGAGGCGGGCTATGGCTACACCTTC. It yields the protein CATSEAGYGYTF.

This clone was picked up a small number of times. This rearrangement joins TRBV7-2 to TRBJ2-2, with 8 bases aligning to TRBD1. The germline V gene encodes CDR1 SGHTA and CDR2 FQGNSA. V shed 2 bases, J shed 9 bases, and the junction held 2 bases outside the gene matches. The CDR3 loop spans 13 amino acids. The CDR3 protein is CASSLRQGRELFF. The CDR3 DNA is TGTGCCAGCAGCTTAAGACAGGGGAGGGAGCTGTTTTTT.

The rearrangement joins TRBV9 to TRBJ2-5; 8 bases line up with TRBD2. Germline CDR1 reads SGDLS; CDR2 reads YYNGEE. After removal of 0 bases from V and 7 bases from J, the junction contained 2 bases not matched to a gene. This CDR3 has 13 residues. The CDR3 bases are TGTGCCAGCAGCGTAGGGGGACTAGGGACCCAGTACTTC. It specifies CASSVGGLGTQYF.

This chain joins TRBV24-1 and TRBJ2-1; TRBD1 might be the D (5 bases). Per germline, CDR1 KGHDR and CDR2 SFDVKD. CDR3 length equals 13 residues. Trimming removed 6 bases from V and 5 bases from J, with 10 bases in between. CDR3 in DNA: TGTGCCACCAGTTGGCCAGGGCACAATGAGCAGTTCTTC. Protein product: CATSWPGHNEQFF.

This chain connects TRBV7-2 to TRBJ1-1; D is undetermined. Germline V CDR1 and CDR2: SGHTA, FQGNSA. The CDR3 has 17 amino acids. The V and J ends lost 5 bases and 0 bases respectively, with 19 bases between them. The CDR3 sequence: CASSPRPVINMNTEAFF. CDR3 nucleotides: TGTGCCAGCAGCCCTAGGCCCGTCATTAACATGAACACTGAAGCTTTCTTT.

This clone was counted between two and nine times. The J gene is TRBJ1-3, the V gene TRBV4-1; no clear D gene. The CDR3 spans 17 residues. With 1 base removed from V and 0 bases from J, the gap between germline ends came to 13 bases. Germline CDR1 and CDR2: MGHRA and YSYEKL. In DNA, the CDR3 is TGCGCCAGCAGCCAAGTGACCAGGACTGGCTCTGGAAACACCATATATTTT. This gives the protein CASSQVTRTGSGNTIYF.

CDR3 in DNA: TGTGCCAGCAGCTTTAAGGGACAGGACTACGAGCAGTACGTC. As protein: CASSFKGQDYEQYV. The chain has TRBV5-4 and TRBJ2-7; TRBD1 matches 8 bases. Germline values: CDR1 SGHNT, CDR2 YYREEE (reference sequence). The CDR3 loop spans 14 amino acids. V lost 2 bases, J lost 3 bases, and 4 bases stayed unmatched.

This clone has just one count. This chain links TRBV7-9 with TRBJ2-5; 8 bases fit TRBD1. This CDR3 spans 13 amino acids. CDR1 is SEHNR, CDR2 FQNEAQ, per germline (reference sequence). Trimming cost V 5 bases and J 5 bases; bases outside gene matches: 4. CDR3 loop: CASSPRQGETQYF. In DNA form, the CDR3 reads TGTGCCAGCAGCCCCCGACAGGGGGAGACCCAGTACTTC.

V gene TRBV6-4 combines with J gene TRBJ2-2, with D possibly TRBD1 on 7 matching bases. Trimming stripped 8 bases from V and 8 bases from J, with 18 bases between. Per germline, CDR1 MRHNA and CDR2 SNTAGT. The CDR3 spans 14 residues. CDR3 coding DNA: TGTGCCAGCGGCAATGGAGGGGGCTATGGGGAGCTGTTTTTT. Protein product: CASGNGGGYGELFF.

V and J are TRBV9 and TRBJ1-3, with D unclear. CDR1 and CDR2 from the germline V gene are SGDLS and YYNGEE. Trimming cost V 0 bases and J 4 bases, with 14 bases left between them. The CDR3 consists of 16 residues. In DNA, the CDR3 is TGTGCCAGCAGCGTAGAAGGCAACACGGGGGGAAACACCATATATTTT. This gives the protein CASSVEGNTGGNTIYF.

This clone was seen only once. CDR3 DNA sequence: TGTGCCAGCAGAGACGAAGGAGATACGCAGTATTTT. Its translation is CASRDEGDTQYF. The rearrangement joins TRBV12-3 or TRBV12-4 to TRBJ2-3; D not certain. The CDR3 is made up of 12 amino acids. Trimming cost V 6 bases and J 5 bases, with 9 bases left between them.